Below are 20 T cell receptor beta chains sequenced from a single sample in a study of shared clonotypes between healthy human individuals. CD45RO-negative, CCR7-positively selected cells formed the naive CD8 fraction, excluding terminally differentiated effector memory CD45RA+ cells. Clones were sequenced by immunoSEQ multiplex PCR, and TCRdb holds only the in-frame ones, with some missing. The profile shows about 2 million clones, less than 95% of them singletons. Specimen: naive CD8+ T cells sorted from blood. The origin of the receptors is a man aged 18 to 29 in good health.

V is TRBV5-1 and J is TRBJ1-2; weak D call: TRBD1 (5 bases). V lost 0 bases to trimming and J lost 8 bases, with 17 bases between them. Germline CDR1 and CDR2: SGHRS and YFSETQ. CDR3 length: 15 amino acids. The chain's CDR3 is CASSLGQGPLDGYTF. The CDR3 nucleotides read TGCGCCAGCAGCTTGGGGCAGGGCCCCCTGGACGGCTACACCTTC.

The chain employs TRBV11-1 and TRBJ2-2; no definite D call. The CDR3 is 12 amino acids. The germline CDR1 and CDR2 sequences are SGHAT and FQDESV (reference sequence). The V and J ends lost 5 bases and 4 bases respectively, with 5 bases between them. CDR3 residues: CASSPLTGELFF. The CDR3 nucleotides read TGTGCCAGCAGCCCCCTCACCGGGGAGCTGTTTTTT.

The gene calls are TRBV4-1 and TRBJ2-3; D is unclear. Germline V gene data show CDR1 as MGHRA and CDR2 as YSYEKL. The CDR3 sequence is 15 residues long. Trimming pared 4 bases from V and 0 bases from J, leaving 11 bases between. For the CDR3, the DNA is TGCGCCAGCAGCCTGCCCGCTTATAGCACAGATACGCAGTATTTT. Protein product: CASSLPAYSTDTQYF.

In DNA form, the CDR3 reads TGTGCCAGCAGTTGGACTAGCGGGGACTACTACGAGCAGTACTTC. This codes for CASSWTSGDYYEQYF. The chain joins TRBV27 to TRBJ2-7; 12 bases fit TRBD2. Germline CDR1 reads MNHEY; CDR2 reads SMNVEV (reference sequence). With 4 bases clipped from V and 3 bases from J, the junction kept 4 bases outside the gene matches. This CDR3 contains 15 residues.

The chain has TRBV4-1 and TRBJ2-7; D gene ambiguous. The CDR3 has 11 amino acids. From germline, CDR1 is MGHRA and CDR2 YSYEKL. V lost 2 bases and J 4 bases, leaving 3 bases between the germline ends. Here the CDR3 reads CASSQSYEQYF. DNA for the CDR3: TGCGCCAGCAGCCAAAGTTACGAGCAGTACTTC.

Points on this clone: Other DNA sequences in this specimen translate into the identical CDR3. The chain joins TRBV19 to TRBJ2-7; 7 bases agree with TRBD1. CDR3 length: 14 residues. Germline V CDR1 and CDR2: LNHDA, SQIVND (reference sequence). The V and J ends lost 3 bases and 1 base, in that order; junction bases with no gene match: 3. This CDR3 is CASSIRGQSYEQYF. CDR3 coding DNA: TGTGCCAGTAGTATTAGGGGACAGTCCTACGAGCAGTACTTC.

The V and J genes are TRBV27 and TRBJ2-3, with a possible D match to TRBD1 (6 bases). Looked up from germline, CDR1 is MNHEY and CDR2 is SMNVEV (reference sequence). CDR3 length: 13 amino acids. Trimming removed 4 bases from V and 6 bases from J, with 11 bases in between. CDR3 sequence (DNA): TGTGCCAGCAGTTGGACAGCTAGTGATACGCAGTATTTT. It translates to CASSWTASDTQYF.

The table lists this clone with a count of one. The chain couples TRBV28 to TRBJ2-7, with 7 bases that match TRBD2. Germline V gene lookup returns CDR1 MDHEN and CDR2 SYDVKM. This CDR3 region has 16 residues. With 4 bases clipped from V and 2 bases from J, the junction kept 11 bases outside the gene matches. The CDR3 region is CASSSAWEGMAYEQYF. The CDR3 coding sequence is TGTGCCAGCAGTTCCGCCTGGGAGGGAATGGCCTACGAGCAGTACTTC.

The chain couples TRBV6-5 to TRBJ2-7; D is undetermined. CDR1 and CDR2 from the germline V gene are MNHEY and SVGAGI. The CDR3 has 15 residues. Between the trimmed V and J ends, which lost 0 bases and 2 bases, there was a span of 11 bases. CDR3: CASSYSTSTPYEQYF. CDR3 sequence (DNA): TGTGCCAGCAGTTACTCGACATCCACTCCCTACGAGCAGTACTTC.

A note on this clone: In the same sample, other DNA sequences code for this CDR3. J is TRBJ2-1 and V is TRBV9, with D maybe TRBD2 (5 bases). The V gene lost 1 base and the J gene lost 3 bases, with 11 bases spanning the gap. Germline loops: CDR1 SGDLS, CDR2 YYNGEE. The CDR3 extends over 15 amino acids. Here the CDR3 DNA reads TGTGCCAGCAGCGTATACGGCGGGTACTACAATGAGCAGTTCTTC. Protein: CASSVYGGYYNEQFF.

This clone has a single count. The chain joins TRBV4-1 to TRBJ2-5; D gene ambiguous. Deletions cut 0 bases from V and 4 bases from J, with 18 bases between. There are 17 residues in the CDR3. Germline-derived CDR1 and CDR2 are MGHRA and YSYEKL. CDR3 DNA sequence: TGCGCCAGCAGCCAAGATGAGTTGGCCTACCCCCCAGAGACCCAGTACTTC. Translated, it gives CASSQDELAYPPETQYF.

CDR3 bases: TGTGCCAGTAGAGGGACAGGGCTCGGCAATGAGCAGTTCTTC. It encodes CASRGTGLGNEQFF. V usage is TRBV19 and J usage is TRBJ2-1; 9 bases fit TRBD1. V dropped 6 bases and J dropped 6; count of bases not matched to a gene: 6. In germline, CDR1 is LNHDA, CDR2 SQIVND (reference sequence). This CDR3 region has 14 residues.

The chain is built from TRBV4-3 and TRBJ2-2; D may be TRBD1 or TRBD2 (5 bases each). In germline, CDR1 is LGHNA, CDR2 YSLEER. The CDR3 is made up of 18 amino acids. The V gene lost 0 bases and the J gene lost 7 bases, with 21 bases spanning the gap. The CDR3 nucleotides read TGCGCCAGCAGCCAAGAAATGTTGGGGGATGAAGCTGGCGGGGAGCTGTTTTTT. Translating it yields CASSQEMLGDEAGGELFF.

The CDR3 loop is CASSVGTGNGYTF. CDR3 coding DNA: TGTGCCAGCAGCGTCGGGACAGGGAATGGCTACACCTTC. The J gene is TRBJ1-2, the V gene TRBV9, with TRBD1 matching 9 bases. The CDR3 length is 13 residues. The germline V gene has CDR1 SGDLS and CDR2 YYNGEE. Losses at the gene ends were 2 bases for V and 6 bases for J; bases not matched to a gene: 2. Full variable domain (missing parts from reference TRBV9 and TRBJ1-2): DSGVTQTPKHLITATGQRVTLRCSPRSGDLSVYWYQQSLDQGLQFLIQYYNGEERAKGNILERFSAQQFPDLHSELNLSSLELGDSALYFCASSVGTGNGYTFGSGTRLTVV.

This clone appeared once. The CDR3 region has the DNA TGTGCCAGCAGCTTAGGGGGGGACCACAACACCGGGGAGCTGTTTTTT. It yields the protein CASSLGGDHNTGELFF. This sequence joins TRBV7-6 and TRBJ2-2; the D gene is possibly TRBD2 (6 bases). Germline V gives CDR1 SGHVS, CDR2 FNYEAQ. CDR3 length equals 16 residues. The V end was cut by 1 base, the J end by 2 bases, with 11 bases between.

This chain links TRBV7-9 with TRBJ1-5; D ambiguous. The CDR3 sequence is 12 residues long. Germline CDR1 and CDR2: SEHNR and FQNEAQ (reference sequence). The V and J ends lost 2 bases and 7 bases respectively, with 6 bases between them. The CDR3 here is CASSLQLQPQHF. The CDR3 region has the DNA TGTGCCAGCAGCTTACAATTACAGCCCCAGCATTTT.

The CDR3 DNA reads TGTGCCAGCAGCCAAGATTTCTATGAGCAGTTCTTC. Its translation: CASSQDFYEQFF. The V and J genes are TRBV4-2 and TRBJ2-1; D remains ambiguous. V lost 0 bases to trimming and J lost 8 bases, with 5 bases between them. The germline gives CDR1 LGHNA, CDR2 YNFKEQ. This CDR3 is built from 12 residues.

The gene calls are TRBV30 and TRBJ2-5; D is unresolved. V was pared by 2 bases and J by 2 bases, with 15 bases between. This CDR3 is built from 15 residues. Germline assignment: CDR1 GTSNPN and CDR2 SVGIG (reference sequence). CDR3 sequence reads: CAWSPTITLQETQYF. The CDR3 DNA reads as TGTGCCTGGAGTCCCACCATCACTCTTCAAGAGACCCAGTACTTC.

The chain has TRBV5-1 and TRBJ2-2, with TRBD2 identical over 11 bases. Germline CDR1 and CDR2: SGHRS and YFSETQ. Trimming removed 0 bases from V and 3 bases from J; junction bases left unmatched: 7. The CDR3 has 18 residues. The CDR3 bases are TGCGCCAGCAGCTTGGTGGTAGCGGGAGGGCCCGACACCGGGGAGCTGTTTTTT. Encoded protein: CASSLVVAGGPDTGELFF. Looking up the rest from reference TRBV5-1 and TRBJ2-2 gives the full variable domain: KAGVTQTPRYLIKTRGQQVTLSCSPISGHRSVSWYQQTPGQGLQFLFEYFSETQRNKGNFPGRFSGRQFSNSRSEMNVSTLELGDSALYLCASSLVVAGGPDTGELFFGEGSRLTVL.

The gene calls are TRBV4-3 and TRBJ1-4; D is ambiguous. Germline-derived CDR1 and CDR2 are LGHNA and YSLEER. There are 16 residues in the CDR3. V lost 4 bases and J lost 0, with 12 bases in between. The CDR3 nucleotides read TGCGCCAGCAGCCCCGTGATTGGTGCAACTAATGAAAAACTGTTTTTT. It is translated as CASSPVIGATNEKLFF.